Shown below are 14 T cell receptor beta chains from a single sample sequenced in a study of vaccination effects on CD4 cells after COVID-19. Sequencing used immunoSEQ multiplex PCR; TCRdb keeps in-frame clones, though not all of them. In the table there are over 45,000 clones, about three quarters of which are singletons. No antigen has been identified for these receptors. Following culture for roughly 10 days, CD4+ T cells were isolated. Everyone in the study got two shots of either the BNT162b2 or mRNA-1273 vaccine. The sequencing used CD4+ T cells from PBMCs cultured without peptide, collected after COVID-19 vaccination. The receptors were gathered from a human donor who received a COVID-19 vaccine.

The V gene is TRBV29-1, the J gene TRBJ2-5; D uncertain. The CDR3 sequence is 12 residues long. V was clipped by 7 bases and J by 5 bases, with 14 bases between them. CDR1 is SQVTM and CDR2 is ANQGSEA in the germline V gene. This CDR3 reads CSGRRQTETQYF. The CDR3 nucleotides are TGCAGCGGCCGGAGACAAACGGAGACCCAGTACTTC. The entire variable domain, with the rest obtained from reference TRBV29-1 and TRBJ2-5, is as follows: SAVISQKPSRDICQRGTSLTIQCQVDSQVTMMFWYRQQPGQSLTLIATANQGSEATYESGFVIDKFPISRPNLTFSTLTVSNMSPEDSSIYLCSGRRQTETQYFGPGTRLLVL.

The chain uses TRBV27 and TRBJ2-1, with TRBD1 as a possible D gene (5 bases). The CDR3 is made up of 15 amino acids. Between the trimmed V and J ends, which lost 0 bases and 5 bases, there was a span of 11 bases. Germline CDR1 MNHEY, CDR2 SMNVEV (reference sequence). The CDR3 reads CASSLSASRDNEQFF. The CDR3 DNA follows: TGTGCCAGCAGTTTATCGGCATCCAGGGACAATGAGCAGTTCTTC.

The chain combines TRBV9 with TRBJ2-6; D may be TRBD1 or TRBD2 (5 bases each). Trimming removed 5 bases at V and 0 bases at J, with 15 bases between. This CDR3 is built from 17 residues. The germline V gene has CDR1 SGDLS and CDR2 YYNGEE. CDR3 nucleotides: TGTGCCAGCAGTTCCGGGACCGGTGGCTCTGGGGCCAACGTCCTGACTTTC. Translating gives CASSSGTGGSGANVLTF. The full variable domain, rest sourced from reference TRBV9 and TRBJ2-6, is DSGVTQTPKHLITATGQRVTLRCSPRSGDLSVYWYQQSLDQGLQFLIQYYNGEERAKGNILERFSAQQFPDLHSELNLSSLELGDSALYFCASSSGTGGSGANVLTFGAGSRLTVL.

This clone was counted a few times. The chain carries TRBV20-1 and TRBJ1-1; unclear D gene. The CDR3 totals 14 residues. Trimming removed 3 bases at V and 1 base at J, with 12 bases between. Germline CDR1 reads DFQATT; CDR2 reads SNEGSKA (reference sequence). Here the CDR3 DNA reads TGCAGTGCTAGTGACCGGAGGACGAACACTGAAGCTTTCTTT. Translation: CSASDRRTNTEAFF.

The V gene is TRBV19, the J gene TRBJ2-2; D is ambiguous. The CDR3 is 15 residues long. Trimming removed 4 bases at V and 2 bases at J, with 11 bases between. CDR1 and CDR2 (germline): LNHDA, SQIVND (reference sequence). DNA of the CDR3: TGTGCCAGTAGTACGACCCTCTATAACACCGGGGAGCTGTTTTTT. As protein: CASSTTLYNTGELFF.

In its sample, this clone ranks as medium-sized. The chain is built from TRBV2 and TRBJ2-2; D possibly corresponds to TRBD2 (5 bases). Germline CDR1 and CDR2: SNHLY and FYNNEI. This CDR3 spans 16 amino acids. Between the trimmed V and J ends, which lost 2 bases and 4 bases, there was a span of 14 bases. The CDR3 sequence: CASSEQSGFGTGELFF. The CDR3 bases are TGTGCCAGCAGTGAACAATCGGGATTCGGCACCGGGGAGCTGTTTTTT.

The chain couples TRBV5-1 to TRBJ2-2; no clear D. Germline lookup yields CDR1 SGHRS and CDR2 YFSETQ. CDR3 length: 14 residues. Trimming pared 0 bases from V and 4 bases from J, leaving 7 bases between. The CDR3 sequence: CASSLDRRTGELFF. For the CDR3, the DNA is TGCGCCAGCAGCTTGGATAGACGCACCGGGGAGCTGTTTTTT.

This clone was counted a single time. The rearrangement uses TRBV14 and TRBJ2-5; TRBD2 matches 7 bases. Germline CDR1 SGHDN, CDR2 FVKESK. CDR3 length: 14 amino acids. The junction had 7 bases not matched to a gene; V was cut back by 4 bases and J by 5 bases. CDR3 DNA: TGTGCCAGCAGCCTAGGGGCGCGGGGGGAGACCCAGTACTTC. Translation: CASSLGARGETQYF.

CDR3 amino acids: CAISDLTGRTYEQYF. DNA of the CDR3: TGTGCCATCAGTGATCTGACAGGGCGAACCTACGAGCAGTACTTC. The gene calls are TRBV10-3 and TRBJ2-7; 7 positions agree with TRBD1. This CDR3 is 15 amino acids long. The V and J ends lost 3 bases and 2 bases, in that order; junction bases with no gene match: 7. CDR1 is ENHRY, CDR2 SYGVKD, per germline.

The chain is built from TRBV30 and TRBJ1-1; no clear D gene. The V end lost 2 bases, the J end lost 0 bases, and 10 bases lay between the germline ends. Germline-derived CDR1 and CDR2 are GTSNPN and SVGIG (reference sequence). The CDR3 has 14 residues. CDR3 in DNA: TGTGCCTGGAGTAGGGTGGGAATGAACACTGAAGCTTTCTTT. Encoded protein: CAWSRVGMNTEAFF.

Points on this clone: This specimen includes other DNA sequences encoding the same CDR3. The chain joins TRBV30 to TRBJ1-2; 7 nucleotides align to TRBD1. This CDR3 is 13 amino acids long. V dropped 2 bases and J dropped 4; count of bases not matched to a gene: 4. Per germline, CDR1 GTSNPN and CDR2 SVGIG (reference sequence). The CDR3 loop is CAWSRTGSYGYTF. DNA of the CDR3: TGTGCCTGGAGTCGGACAGGCAGCTATGGCTACACCTTC.

The CDR3 sequence: CASSLGGGEETQYF. CDR3 coding DNA: TGTGCCAGCAGCCTCGGGGGGGGTGAAGAGACCCAGTACTTC. The J gene is TRBJ2-5, the V gene TRBV27, with 8 bases identical to TRBD2. In germline, CDR1 is MNHEY, CDR2 SMNVEV (reference sequence). V trimming: 6 bases; J trimming: 3 bases; junction bases outside the gene matches: 6. The CDR3 runs to 14 residues.

The rearrangement joins TRBV29-1 to TRBJ2-3; the D call may be TRBD1 or TRBD2 (5 bases each). The ends were cut back, 5 bases at V and 0 bases at J, with 15 bases in the middle. The CDR3 contains 15 residues. The V gene's germline CDR1 is SQVTM and CDR2 ANQGSEA. CDR3: CSVLVGWGSTDTQYF. The CDR3 region has the DNA TGCAGCGTTCTCGTCGGGTGGGGGAGCACAGATACGCAGTATTTT.

The V call is TRBV6-5, the J call TRBJ2-3; no definite D call. The CDR3 loop spans 12 amino acids. V was cut by 2 bases and J by 6 bases, with 6 bases left in between. Germline CDR1 is MNHEY and CDR2 is SVGAGI. The CDR3 nucleotides are TGTGCCAGCAGTTACAAGACTGATACGCAGTATTTT. As protein: CASSYKTDTQYF.